Following are 9 T cell receptor beta chains from one sample sequenced in a study of T cells in Graves' hyperthyroidism and ophthalmopathy. From RNA transcripts, TCR beta CDR3 regions were amplified. The study used the HTBI primer set for a first-round RT-PCR of the TCR CDR3. TCRdb passed the multiplex PCR reads through MiXCR, listing each CDR3 protein once. The sample contains more than 500,000 distinct CDR3 sequences, more than 15% of which appear only once. The sample taken for sequencing was blood. The receptor set was obtained from a woman aged 30 to 39 with Graves' ophthalmopathy.

This clonotype was detected many times. The chain links TRBV18 to TRBJ1-5; D remains ambiguous. The CDR3 totals 16 residues. Per germline, CDR1 KGHSH and CDR2 LQKENI. Trimming took off 1 base at V and 5 bases at J, with 15 bases between the two ends. The CDR3 is CASSPLPTGIYQPQHF. The CDR3 DNA reads TGTGCCAGCTCACCACTCCCGACGGGAATCTATCAGCCCCAGCATTTT.

This clonotype has only one observation. The chain is built from TRBV4-3 and TRBJ1-6, with TRBD1 matching over 7 bases. V was clipped by 5 bases and J by 7 bases; unmatched bases: 11. This CDR3 has 16 residues. The germline V gene encodes CDR1 LGHNA and CDR2 YSLEER. The chain's CDR3 is CASSKRQGVSNSPLHF. The CDR3 nucleotides read TGCGCCAGCAGCAAACGACAGGGCGTATCAAATTCACCCCTCCACTTT.

This clonotype was seen ten or more times. V is TRBV7-8 and J is TRBJ1-1, with D unclear. CDR1 and CDR2 from the germline V gene are SGHVS and FQNEAQ. The V end was cut by 5 bases, the J end by 0 bases, with 10 bases between. CDR3 size: 14 residues. CDR3 DNA sequence: TGTGCCAGCAGCCCTACGGCTGTGAACACTGAAGCTTTCTTT. Encoded protein: CASSPTAVNTEAFF. The full variable domain, with the rest looked up from reference TRBV7-8 and TRBJ1-1, is GAGVSQSPRYKVAKRGQDVALRCDPISGHVSLFWYQQALGQGPEFLTYFQNEAQLDKSGLPSDRFFAERPEGSVSTLKIQRTQQEDSAVYLCASSPTAVNTEAFFGQGTRLTVV.

Only a few counts were recorded for this clonotype. The chain has TRBV28 and TRBJ2-1, with TRBD1 identical over 7 bases. V gave up 4 bases and J gave up 12 bases; unmatched junction bases: 18. In germline, CDR1 is MDHEN, CDR2 SYDVKM. This CDR3 spans 16 amino acids. The CDR3 DNA follows: TGTGCCAGCAGTTCTGCCCGAGACAGGGAAAGGATGATGCAGTTCTTC. It specifies CASSSARDRERMMQFF.

This clonotype was observed many times. The rearrangement links TRBV28 to TRBJ1-4, with 9 bases that match TRBD1. CDR1 is MDHEN, CDR2 SYDVKM, per germline. The CDR3 loop spans 17 amino acids. The V gene end was trimmed by 4 bases and the J gene end by 4 bases; junction bases not matched to a gene: 10. CDR3 sequence: CASSSPTGGGGNEKLFF. The CDR3 nucleotides read TGTGCCAGCAGTTCACCCACAGGGGGCGGCGGTAATGAAAAACTGTTTTTT.

This chain connects TRBV29-1 to TRBJ1-5; TRBD1 agrees at 7 bases. After removal of 4 bases from V and 5 bases from J, the junction contained 5 bases not matched to a gene. Looked up from germline, CDR1 is SQVTM and CDR2 is ANQGSEA. The CDR3 is 13 amino acids. CDR3 bases: TGCAGCGTTGTGGGGACAGCAGATCAGCCCCAGCATTTT. Translating it yields CSVVGTADQPQHF.

This clonotype was picked up many times. The genes are TRBV20-1 and TRBJ2-5; 7 nucleotides match TRBD2. Germline CDR1 DFQATT, CDR2 SNEGSKA (reference sequence). The CDR3 is made up of 15 amino acids. With 6 bases clipped from V and 2 bases from J, the junction kept 12 bases outside the gene matches. The CDR3 sequence is CSAEGGSGQQETQYF. The CDR3, as DNA: TGCAGTGCCGAAGGAGGTAGCGGGCAGCAAGAGACCCAGTACTTC.

This sequence joins TRBV24-1 and TRBJ2-5; 9 bases align to TRBD1. Germline V gives CDR1 KGHDR, CDR2 SFDVKD. The V and J ends lost 2 bases and 1 base, in that order; junction bases with no gene match: 7. The CDR3 totals 17 residues. Here the CDR3 reads CATSDSAGTGPQETQYF. The CDR3 bases are TGTGCCACCAGTGATTCTGCCGGGACAGGGCCCCAAGAGACCCAGTACTTC.

This clonotype was seen at least ten times. V gene TRBV29-1 combines with J gene TRBJ1-1, with TRBD1 identical over 11 bases. This CDR3 has 14 residues. J was trimmed by 6 bases and V by 6 bases; bases with no gene match: 9. In germline, CDR1 is SQVTM, CDR2 ANQGSEA. The CDR3 sequence is CSVREDRGRAEAFF. The CDR3 DNA is TGCAGCGTGAGGGAGGACAGGGGGCGCGCTGAAGCTTTCTTT.